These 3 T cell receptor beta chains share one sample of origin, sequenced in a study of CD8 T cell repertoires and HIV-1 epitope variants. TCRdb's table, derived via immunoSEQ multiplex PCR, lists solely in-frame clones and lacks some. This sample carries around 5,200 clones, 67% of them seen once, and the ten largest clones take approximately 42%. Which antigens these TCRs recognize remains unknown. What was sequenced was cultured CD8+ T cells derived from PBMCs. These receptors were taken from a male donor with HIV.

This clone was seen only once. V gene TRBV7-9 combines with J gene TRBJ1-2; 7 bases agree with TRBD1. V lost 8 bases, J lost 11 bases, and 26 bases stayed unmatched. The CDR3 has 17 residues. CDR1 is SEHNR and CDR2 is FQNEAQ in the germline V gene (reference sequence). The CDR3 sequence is CASEPTQSRGKLEGYTF. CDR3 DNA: TGTGCCAGCGAGCCGACCCAAAGCAGGGGGAAGTTAGAAGGTTACACCTTC.

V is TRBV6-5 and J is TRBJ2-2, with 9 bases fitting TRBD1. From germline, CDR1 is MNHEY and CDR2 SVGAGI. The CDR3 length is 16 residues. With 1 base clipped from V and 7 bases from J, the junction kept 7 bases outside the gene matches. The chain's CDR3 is CASSYFITGGSGELFF. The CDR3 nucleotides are TGTGCCAGCAGTTACTTTATTACAGGGGGCAGCGGGGAGCTGTTTTTT.

The CDR3 sequence: CASSLLAGASYEQYF. In nucleotides, the CDR3 is TGTGCCAGCAGCTTACTAGCGGGAGCCTCCTACGAGCAGTACTTC. This chain joins TRBV7-8 and TRBJ2-7, with 10 positions matching TRBD2. This CDR3 is 15 amino acids long. The junction had 1 base not matched to a gene; V was cut back by 2 bases and J by 0 bases. CDR1 is SGHVS and CDR2 is FQNEAQ in the germline V gene.